One sample yielded the 26 T cell receptor beta chains listed below, sequenced in a study of shared clonotypes between healthy human individuals. Cells designated naive CD8 were CD45RO-negative and were positively selected for CCR7, with terminally differentiated effector memory CD45RA+ cells excluded. Repertoires were generated with immunoSEQ multiplex PCR, while TCRdb's copy carries only in-frame clones and drops some. The sample consists of around 2.1 million clones, about 92% of them appearing once. Sequencing used naive CD8+ T cells from PBMCs. The receptors originated from a man between 18 and 35 years old in good health. Some clones in this sample may be carry-over from other donors' samples.

The CDR3 protein is CASSLGGGGYSYEQYF. CDR3 DNA: TGTGCCAGCAGCTTAGGGGGAGGGGGCTACTCCTACGAGCAGTACTTC. The chain carries TRBV7-2 and TRBJ2-7, with D perhaps given as TRBD1 or TRBD2 (7 bases each). The germline V gene encodes CDR1 SGHTA and CDR2 FQGNSA. This CDR3 region has 16 residues. Trimming shortened V by 1 base and J by 0 bases, and 13 bases separated the two germline ends.

V and J are TRBV5-6 and TRBJ1-2, with D maybe TRBD1 (5 bases). V dropped 4 bases and J dropped 7 bases, with 20 bases sitting between them. In germline, CDR1 is SGHDT, CDR2 YYEEEE. The CDR3 has 15 amino acids. The CDR3 DNA is TGTGCCAGCAGCACCGGGGCGGGGGATCGTCGTGGCTACACCTTC. It codes for CASSTGAGDRRGYTF.

The chain joins TRBV18 to TRBJ2-1, with D possibly matching TRBD2 (6 bases). Germline V gene sequence: CDR1 KGHSH, CDR2 LQKENI. The CDR3 runs to 19 residues. Trimming left V 3 bases short and J 0 bases short, with 21 bases between. CDR3 bases: TGTGCCAGCTCACCGTTGGGCGTGCCAGGAGGGACCTCCTACAATGAGCAGTTCTTC. Its protein product is CASSPLGVPGGTSYNEQFF.

J is TRBJ2-2 and V is TRBV7-9; D uncertain. CDR1 is SEHNR, CDR2 FQNEAQ, per germline (reference sequence). The CDR3 runs to 17 residues. The ends were cut back, 1 base at V and 2 bases at J, with 14 bases in the middle. The CDR3 sequence: CASSLEPGRGNTGELFF. The CDR3 DNA reads TGTGCCAGCAGCTTAGAACCCGGACGTGGCAACACCGGGGAGCTGTTTTTT. The whole variable domain, filled in from reference TRBV7-9 and TRBJ2-2, reads DTGVSQNPRHKITKRGQNVTFRCDPISEHNRLYWYRQTLGQGPEFLTYFQNEAQLEKSRLLSDRFSAERPKGSFSTLEIQRTEQGDSAMYLCASSLEPGRGNTGELFFGEGSRLTVL.

The chain employs TRBV18 and TRBJ2-7; 9 bases are a match to TRBD1. The CDR3 consists of 16 residues. With 2 bases clipped from V and 4 bases from J, the junction kept 9 bases outside the gene matches. The V gene's germline CDR1 is KGHSH and CDR2 LQKENI. The CDR3 nucleotides are TGTGCCAGCTCACCATTTGACAGGGGGGGTCTTTACGAGCAGTACTTC. This codes for CASSPFDRGGLYEQYF. The whole variable domain, filled in from reference TRBV18 and TRBJ2-7, reads NAGVMQNPRHLVRRRGQEARLRCSPMKGHSHVYWYRQLPEEGLKFMVYLQKENIIDESGMPKERFSAEFPKEGPSILRIQQVVRGDSAAYFCASSPFDRGGLYEQYFGPGTRLTVT.

The V call is TRBV7-9, the J call TRBJ2-1; D unresolved. Deletions cut 5 bases from V and 0 bases from J, with 11 bases between. From germline, CDR1 is SEHNR and CDR2 FQNEAQ (reference sequence). This CDR3 has 15 amino acids. The DNA of the CDR3 is TGTGCCAGCAGCCTCCTTTTGAGCTCCTACAATGAGCAGTTCTTC. Translated, it gives CASSLLLSSYNEQFF.

The rearrangement uses TRBV5-6 and TRBJ2-5; the D gene is possibly TRBD2 (6 bases). V lost 0 bases and J lost 3, with 15 bases in between. Germline lookup yields CDR1 SGHDT and CDR2 YYEEEE. The CDR3 length is 16 residues. The CDR3 reads CASSLVPPSAEETQYF. The CDR3 DNA is TGTGCCAGCAGCTTGGTTCCTCCTAGCGCAGAAGAGACCCAGTACTTC.

The rearrangement joins TRBV7-3 to TRBJ2-1; D gene uncertain. The CDR3 runs to 15 residues. Germline loops: CDR1 SGHTA, CDR2 FQGTGA. Trimming removed 2 bases from V and 8 bases from J, with 16 bases in between. Here the CDR3 DNA reads TGTGCCAGCAGCTTAGGTTGGGTGTCCGAGGATGAGCAGTTCTTC. Protein sequence: CASSLGWVSEDEQFF.

The chain recombines TRBV19 with TRBJ1-5, with D perhaps matching TRBD1 (6 bases). This CDR3 comprises 15 residues. Germline V gene data show CDR1 as LNHDA and CDR2 as SQIVND (reference sequence). V was trimmed by 11 bases and J by 1 base, leaving 18 bases between them. CDR3 sequence reads: CACRWGLGSNQPQHF. In DNA, the CDR3 is TGTGCCTGCCGGTGGGGGCTGGGGAGCAATCAGCCCCAGCATTTT.

The chain joins TRBV29-1 to TRBJ2-7; 7 nucleotides agree with TRBD1. Germline values: CDR1 SQVTM, CDR2 ANQGSEA. CDR3 length: 12 residues. Germline trimming cut 6 bases from V and 0 bases from J; bases unmatched to any gene: 2. The CDR3: CSVTGSSYEQYF. The CDR3 nucleotides are TGCAGCGTGACAGGGTCCTCCTACGAGCAGTACTTC.

The CDR3 DNA follows: TGTGCCAGCATGCCAGCCTCTGGAAACACCATATATTTT. This translates into CASMPASGNTIYF. V is TRBV7-9 and J is TRBJ1-3; D is uncertain. CDR1 is SEHNR and CDR2 is FQNEAQ in the germline V gene (reference sequence). Trimming took off 7 bases at V and 0 bases at J, with 7 bases between the two ends. CDR3 length: 13 amino acids. Full variable domain (remainder filled in from reference TRBV7-9 and TRBJ1-3): DTGVSQNPRHKITKRGQNVTFRCDPISEHNRLYWYRQTLGQGPEFLTYFQNEAQLEKSRLLSDRFSAERPKGSFSTLEIQRTEQGDSAMYLCASMPASGNTIYFGEGSWLTVV.

Only one count was recorded for this clone. The V call is TRBV6-5, the J call TRBJ2-7; no firm D call. The germline V and J ends were trimmed by 0 bases and 2 bases, with 11 bases remaining between them. This CDR3 comprises 15 residues. CDR1 is MNHEY, CDR2 SVGAGI, per germline. The CDR3 nucleotides are TGTGCCAGCAGTTACTCGTTTCCAGTAACCTACGAGCAGTACTTC. Encoded protein: CASSYSFPVTYEQYF.

The rearrangement uses TRBV11-3 and TRBJ2-7; TRBD1 matches at 7 bases. The V and J ends lost 0 bases and 4 bases, in that order; junction bases with no gene match: 6. Looked up from germline, CDR1 is SGHNT and CDR2 is YENEEA. The CDR3 has 15 amino acids. The CDR3 coding sequence is TGTGCCAGCAGCTTAGAATCCGGGACAGTATACGAGCAGTACTTC. Its protein product is CASSLESGTVYEQYF.

The V gene is TRBV4-3, the J gene TRBJ1-5; D is unclear. The CDR3 extends over 16 amino acids. V was cut by 0 bases and J by 0 bases, with 9 bases left in between. CDR1 is LGHNA, CDR2 YSLEER, per germline. CDR3 residues: CASSQDLGISNQPQHF. The CDR3 bases are TGCGCCAGCAGCCAAGACCTGGGCATTAGCAATCAGCCCCAGCATTTT.

This chain connects TRBV29-1 to TRBJ2-1; weak D call: TRBD1 (6 bases). The CDR3 runs 13 residues. Germline-derived CDR1 and CDR2 are SQVTM and ANQGSEA. The V end was cut by 4 bases, the J end by 6 bases, with 13 bases between. CDR3 in amino acids: CSVVPRGANEQFF. As DNA, the CDR3 is TGCAGCGTTGTTCCCAGGGGAGCCAATGAGCAGTTCTTC.

The chain employs TRBV4-3 and TRBJ1-4; D gene uncertain. The CDR3 runs to 16 residues. CDR1 is LGHNA and CDR2 is YSLEER in the germline V gene. V dropped 0 bases and J dropped 0 bases, with 8 bases sitting between them. CDR3 DNA sequence: TGCGCCAGCAGCCAAGATGCTCGGGCAACTAATGAAAAACTGTTTTTT. It specifies CASSQDARATNEKLFF.

The V gene is TRBV13, the J gene TRBJ2-5; 9 positions match TRBD2. The J call is in doubt because the DNA end fits TRBJ2-7 better. The CDR3 is 14 amino acids. Germline values: CDR1 PRHDT, CDR2 FYEKMQ (reference sequence). Written as DNA, the CDR3 is TGTGCCAGTACGGGGGGACTAGCTAACTACGAGCAGTACTTC. Its translation is CASTGGLANYEQYF.

The V gene is TRBV5-3, the J gene TRBJ1-1, with 7 bases matching TRBD1. TRBV5-3 has ORF status, its function being uncertain. The CDR3 is 19 residues long. J lost 1 base, V lost 0 bases, and 15 bases had no gene match. The CDR3 DNA reads as TGTGCCAGAAGCTTGGCCGTTCTACAGGGGAGAAATGGGAACACTGAAGCTTTCTTT. Translated: CARSLAVLQGRNGNTEAFF.

The gene calls are TRBV7-5 and TRBJ2-2; TRBD2, the D gene given by the table, was not confirmed from the DNA. TRBV7-5 has pseudogene status. The length of the CDR3 is 16 residues. The CDR3 sequence: CARSAGASSFTGELFF. The CDR3 coding sequence is TGTGCCAGAAGCGCCGGTGCGTCATCTTTTACCGGGGAGCTGTTTTTT.

As regards this clone: Different DNA sequences within this sample yield the same CDR3. The chain joins TRBV27 to TRBJ1-1, with D maybe TRBD1 (5 bases). The germline V gene has CDR1 MNHEY and CDR2 SMNVEV (reference sequence). This CDR3 contains 13 residues. V was pared by 4 bases and J by 4 bases, with 10 bases between. The DNA for the CDR3 is TGTGCCAGCAGTTCCTATAGGGGCACTGAAGCTTTCTTT. This codes for CASSSYRGTEAFF.

The rearrangement links TRBV28 to TRBJ2-7, with 9 bases aligning to TRBD2. The CDR3 extends over 16 amino acids. Germline lookup yields CDR1 MDHEN and CDR2 SYDVKM. Trimming cost V 9 bases and J 4 bases; bases outside gene matches: 16. DNA of the CDR3: TGTGCCAGTACTGGACTGCGGGAGGGCCGTCGGTACGAGCAGTACTTC. It codes for CASTGLREGRRYEQYF.

J is TRBJ2-1 and V is TRBV4-1; D might be TRBD2 (6 bases). Germline CDR1 is MGHRA and CDR2 is YSYEKL. The CDR3 length is 15 residues. The V end lost 2 bases, the J end lost 4 bases, and 12 bases lay between the germline ends. The chain's CDR3 is CASSQPRETYNEQFF. Written as DNA, the CDR3 is TGCGCCAGCAGCCAACCCCGGGAGACTTACAATGAGCAGTTCTTC.

The V call is TRBV28, the J call TRBJ2-7, with 7 nucleotides matching TRBD2. CDR3 length equals 16 residues. Germline-derived CDR1 and CDR2 are MDHEN and SYDVKM. Germline trimming cut 4 bases from V and 3 bases from J; bases unmatched to any gene: 12. The CDR3 is CASSSPPWRENYEQYF. CDR3 nucleotides: TGTGCCAGCAGTTCACCCCCGTGGCGGGAGAACTACGAGCAGTACTTC.

J is TRBJ1-1 and V is TRBV29-1; D is perhaps TRBD1 (5 bases). Germline V gives CDR1 SQVTM, CDR2 ANQGSEA. The CDR3 spans 13 residues. With 6 bases removed from V and 3 bases from J, the gap between germline ends came to 14 bases. CDR3: CSVGIKGYTEAFF. For the CDR3, the DNA is TGCAGCGTGGGGATAAAGGGGTACACTGAAGCTTTCTTT.

The gene calls are TRBV28 and TRBJ2-7; the D gene is possibly TRBD2 (6 bases). CDR1 is MDHEN, CDR2 SYDVKM, per germline. V dropped 7 bases and J dropped 3 bases, with 10 bases sitting between them. This CDR3 contains 12 residues. The chain's CDR3 is CASNGGYYEQYF. CDR3 nucleotide sequence: TGTGCCAGCAACGGGGGTTACTACGAGCAGTACTTC. The full variable domain, completed using reference TRBV28 and TRBJ2-7, is DVKVTQSSRYLVKRTGEKVFLECVQDMDHENMFWYRQDPGLGLRLIYFSYDVKMKEKGDIPEGYSVSREKKERFSLILESASTNQTSMYLCASNGGYYEQYFGPGTRLTVT.

The gene calls are TRBV28 and TRBJ2-7; D is possibly TRBD1 or TRBD2 (5 bases each). The CDR3 runs to 14 residues. V shed 6 bases and J shed 4 bases, with 16 bases lying between them. The germline CDR1 and CDR2 sequences are MDHEN and SYDVKM. CDR3 DNA: TGTGCCAGCAGCAGATCCGGGACCTTTTACGAGCAGTACTTC. This sequence encodes CASSRSGTFYEQYF.